This T cell receptor beta chain originates from a study of blood T cells in healthy people across ages (dated by TCRdb to the mid-2010s). About the study as a whole: Template switching captured roughly one uniquely barcoded TCR beta cDNA molecule per two T cells in model experiments. The study measured age-related changes in TCR beta repertoire diversity using deep sequencing normalized with unique cDNA molecular identifiers. The donors were divided into four age groups: young (average around 16 years), middle-aged (under 40), aged (about 61) and long-lived (roughly 82). To avoid experimental bias, donors of different ages were randomly spread across the sequencing lanes. The study analyzed two additional independent replicas of 1 million unique cDNA reads from the same blood draw for two donors, one aged 18 to 29 and one aged 80 or older. Broader findings and caveats from the paper: Since profiling was done on bulk unsorted PBMCs, naive and antigen-experienced compartments could not be conclusively compared. Total diversity estimates from one million sequenced T cells were considered lower bounds and underestimates. There was a strong correlation between observed TCR beta diversity and the percentage of naive T cells measured by flow cytometry. Compared with the aged group, the long-lived group had more naive CD4+ T cells, fewer expanded clones and increased TCR diversity, suggesting age selection. Donor CMV infection status was unknown, potentially confounding age-related changes in expanded clonotypes. Observed TCR beta diversity per million T cells fell roughly linearly with age, and a significant reduction was already apparent by age about 38.

Based on the germline V gene (reference sequence), the CDR1 and CDR2 sequences are MNHEY and SMNVEV. Between the V and J ends, shortened by 7 bases and 2 bases respectively, the junction contains 6 bases. The CDR3 has 13 amino acids, counting the end cysteine and phenylalanine. This entry keeps only the CDR3 DNA: 39 bases, framed from base 1. The donors were some 39 Caucasian individuals from Russia, aged 6 to 90 years, who were systemically healthy. Each donor gave about 9.7 milliliters of peripheral blood, drawn into EDTA-treated Vacutainer tubes. Ficoll-Paque density-gradient centrifugation was used to isolate PBMCs, with at least 7 million per sample. Trizol reagent was used to extract total RNA from the PBMCs, yielding at least 5.5 micrograms per sample. For every donor, an aliquot of PBMCs went through flow cytometry to measure the percentages of naive CD45RAhigh/CD27high T cells. The library came from 5' RACE. TCRdb lists the instrument as Illumina HiSeq 2500. A second PCR of roughly 6 to 12 cycles was run with a J-beta primer mix and a sample-barcoded 5' primer. A template-switch 5' adaptor carrying 12 random nucleotides introduced a unique molecular identifier onto each TCR beta cDNA molecule. Each sample yielded at least 2.5 million CDR3-containing paired-end reads. The Mint cDNA synthesis kit, primed by a TRBC-specific oligonucleotide, was used to synthesize first-strand cDNA from all RNA. All cDNA was treated with uracil-DNA glycosylase and then went through a first 18-cycle PCR with the universal primers M1SS and BC2_uni_R. In the original analysis: For normalization, 1 million high-quality reads, each with a distinct molecular identifier, were randomly selected from each sample. Reads sharing molecular identifiers were discarded rather than binned into consensus sequences. MiTCR, set to a Q25 quality threshold and the strictest error-elimination algorithm, was used for CDR3 identification, clonotype clustering and error correction. A nonparametric unseen species model with Euler transformation was used to estimate a lower bound on total TCR beta diversity. TCRdb passed the public sequencing reads through fastp at Q25 and MiXCR, retaining productive beta sequences. Rows merge per CDR3 protein into single entries with the most common DNA and genes. The V and J calls reflect TCRdb's pipeline rather than the authors' work. In all, the sample holds almost 800,000 distinct CDR3 sequences, and 55% to 70% of those were seen once. Around 22% of the sample is held by the ten biggest clonotypes.

This clonotype has more than one count but fewer than ten. Its specific antigen is unknown. No much larger clone is present one base from it, and per-base qualities are unavailable. Here the chain combines TRBV27 and TRBJ2-6; no confident D gene assignment can be made. This TCR derives from a man aged 30 to 45 in good health. The sequencing sample was made of blood. The encoded CDR3 is CASKVAGANVLTF. Read as DNA, the sequence is TGTGCCAGCAAGGTAGCTGGGGCCAACGTCCTGACTTTC.